Below, 13 T cell receptor beta chains from the same sample are listed, as sequenced in a study (dated by TCRdb to the mid-2010s). Libraries were prepared through 5' RACE. The reads were generated on an Illumina MiSeq. TCRdb trimmed the raw reads at Q25, called clones with MiXCR and kept productive beta chains. Each record represents a unique CDR3 protein, reported with the most common genes and DNA among its rows. This sample lists under 65,000 distinct CDR3 sequences; about 28% were detected once. More than 3% of the sample comes from the top ten. Sequenced material: tumor-infiltrating memory CD4+ T cells sorted from the breast tumor. The sample's cell subset or site label is to be understood as: memory CD4+ T cells, CD4+CD45RO+CD25-. The source of these receptors is a female donor with breast cancer.

DNA for the CDR3: TGCGCCAGCAGCTTGGTTGGAGCAACTAATGAAAAACTGTTTTTT. This gives the protein CASSLVGATNEKLFF. The rearrangement links TRBV5-1 to TRBJ1-4; no reliable D call. V lost 0 bases, J lost 0 bases, and 6 bases lay in between. Germline CDR1 reads SGHRS; CDR2 reads YFSETQ. The CDR3 spans 15 residues.

By share, this clonotype counts as medium-sized. This sequence joins TRBV7-2 and TRBJ2-5; D possibly corresponds to TRBD2 (6 bases). The CDR3 consists of 13 residues. Germline V gene lookup returns CDR1 SGHTA and CDR2 FQGNSA. Trimming shortened V by 3 bases and J by 3 bases, and 8 bases separated the two germline ends. The CDR3 DNA is TGTGCCAGCAGCTTCACTAGCAAAGAGACCCAGTACTTC. Translating gives CASSFTSKETQYF.

In regard to this clonotype: Germline is not matched at one junction end, which may reflect a read error. This chain links TRBV7-6 with TRBJ2-1; maybe TRBD2 (7 bases). The length of the CDR3 is 15 residues. Germline-derived CDR1 and CDR2 are SGHVS and FNYEAQ. The CDR3 protein is CAGSLGGRSYNEQFF. The CDR3, as DNA: TGTGCCGGCAGCTTGGGGGGGCGCTCCTACAATGAGCAGTTCTTC.

This clonotype came up a few times. The chain links TRBV24-1 to TRBJ1-1; D gene uncertain. The CDR3 extends over 12 amino acids. Trimming took 3 bases from V and 10 from J, leaving 11 bases between them. The germline CDR1 and CDR2 sequences are KGHDR and SFDVKD. The CDR3 spells CATSDPWEGAFF. The CDR3 nucleotides are TGTGCCACCAGTGATCCCTGGGAGGGAGCTTTCTTT.

This clonotype was seen a handful of times. The V call is TRBV18, the J call TRBJ1-3; D gene uncertain. The CDR3 runs to 15 residues. The V and J ends lost 5 bases and 0 bases respectively, with 11 bases between them. Germline CDR1 reads KGHSH; CDR2 reads LQKENI. Here the CDR3 reads CASSTYSDSGNTIYF. As DNA, the CDR3 is TGTGCCAGCTCAACATACAGTGACTCTGGAAACACCATATATTTT.

The rearrangement joins TRBV4-2 to TRBJ2-2, with 7 bases fitting TRBD1. In germline, CDR1 is LGHNA, CDR2 YNFKEQ. The J segment lost 4 bases and the V segment lost 0 bases, leaving 5 bases of the junction unmatched. This CDR3 has 16 residues. This CDR3 reads CASSQDLGQATGELFF. Written as DNA, the CDR3 is TGTGCCAGCAGCCAAGATCTTGGACAGGCCACCGGGGAGCTGTTTTTT.

This chain connects TRBV6-5 to TRBJ2-2; no firm D call. The germline CDR1 and CDR2 sequences are MNHEY and SVGAGI. The CDR3 spans 15 residues. Trimming stripped 1 base from V and 9 bases from J, with 15 bases between. The CDR3 spells CASSYYGEPPRELFF. For the CDR3, the DNA is TGTGCCAGCAGTTACTATGGCGAACCCCCCCGGGAGCTGTTTTTT.

In the case of this clonotype: One junction end disagrees with the germline gene, perhaps due to a read error. The chain recombines TRBV4-3 with TRBJ1-1; a possible D gene is TRBD1 (5 bases). Germline CDR1 reads LGHNA; CDR2 reads YSLEER. This CDR3 spans 16 amino acids. The CDR3 bases are TGCGCCAGCGGCCAAGATCACGGGGGGACCCACGCTGAAGCTTTCTTT. Translating it yields CASGQDHGGTHAEAFF.

CDR3 protein: CATKDPPPYNEQFF. The CDR3 DNA follows: TGTGCCACCAAAGACCCCCCCCCCTACAATGAGCAGTTCTTC. The chain has TRBV6-2 or TRBV6-3 and TRBJ2-1; no definite D call. Germline V lookup: CDR1 MNHEY, CDR2 SVGEGT. V was pared by 10 bases and J by 2 bases, with 15 bases between. There are 14 residues in the CDR3.

A few counts support this clonotype. The chain is built from TRBV6-2 or TRBV6-3 and TRBJ2-1; no clear D. With 2 bases removed from V and 7 bases from J, the gap between germline ends came to 12 bases. The CDR3 has 14 residues. CDR1 MNHEY and CDR2 SVGEGT come from the germline V gene. The CDR3 bases are TGTGCCAGCAGTTACCCCGCGACTGAGAATGAGCAGTTCTTC. Its translation is CASSYPATENEQFF.

This clonotype was detected ten times or more. V gene TRBV7-2 combines with J gene TRBJ2-1, with 10 positions matching TRBD1. V was clipped by 5 bases and J by 8 bases; unmatched bases: 9. The CDR3 totals 15 residues. CDR1 SGHTA and CDR2 FQGNSA come from the germline V gene. The CDR3 nucleotides are TGTGCCAGCAGCGCCTGGGACAGGGGAGGGGATGAGCAGTTCTTC. This gives the protein CASSAWDRGGDEQFF.

CDR3 protein: CASTPGLAGYEQYF. As DNA, the CDR3 is TGTGCCAGCACACCGGGACTAGCGGGGTACGAGCAGTACTTC. The chain employs TRBV9 and TRBJ2-7; 13 nucleotides line up with TRBD2. The CDR3 length is 14 residues. J was trimmed by 4 bases and V by 6 bases; bases with no gene match: 4. CDR1 SGDLS and CDR2 YYNGEE come from the germline V gene.

This chain connects TRBV20-1 to TRBJ2-1; maybe TRBD2 (7 bases). In germline, CDR1 is DFQATT, CDR2 SNEGSKA (reference sequence). Trimming took 5 bases from V and 2 from J, leaving 13 bases between them. This CDR3 has 14 residues. The DNA for the CDR3 is TGCAGTGCTGAGGGGGGGCCTGCCTACAATGAGCAGTTCTTC. Protein: CSAEGGPAYNEQFF.